These T cell receptor beta chains were read from a single sample in a study of blood T cell repertoires in COVID-19. Some clones are missing from TCRdb's copy, which holds only in-frame ones; the method was immunoSEQ multiplex PCR. The data contain a few hundred thousand clones, 70% to 90% of them singletons. The sequenced sample was peripheral blood. Receptor source: a man younger than 35 with active or convalescent COVID-19. Both conserved end residues are part of each CDR3.

TRBV6-6,TRBJ1-2,CASSYGSSRAADGYTF
TRBV25-1,TRBJ1-1,CASSDPGGGDTEAFF
TRBV2,TRBJ2-7,CASSGGQGGEQYF
TRBV12-3/TRBV12-4,TRBJ2-3,CASVALGEDTQYF
TRBV18,TRBJ2-3,CASSPRTSGYTDTQYF
TRBV7-3,TRBJ2-5,CASSQNSQETQYF
TRBV11-1,TRBJ2-3,CASSPRTSGRGDTQYF
TRBV30,TRBJ1-6,CAWSVLTGGFSPLHF
TRBV7-2,TRBJ2-3,CASSLTSGSADAQYF
TRBV19,TRBJ1-1,CASSDRGTETEAFF
TRBV28,TRBJ1-2,CASSLGQLLYGYTF
TRBV27,TRBJ1-5,CATAGTGGQPQHF
TRBV5-6,TRBJ2-2,CASLTWLGDRPRGELFF
TRBV19,TRBJ2-3,CASSGGLASGTDTQYF
TRBV12-5,TRBJ2-7,CASLPYEQYF
TRBV28,TRBJ1-1,CASSFQVTEAFF
TRBV5-1,TRBJ1-2,CASSTDRGYSYGYTF
TRBV30,TRBJ2-5,CAWSPEGRNTLAGGKTQYF
TRBV2,TRBJ2-5,CASRETRGVGETQYF
TRBV5-1,TRBJ2-2,CASKGTGGTGELFF
TRBV1,TRBJ2-3,CTSSSSESGGPPDTQYF
TRBV19,TRBJ1-2,CASTPGGPGYGYTF
TRBV19,TRBJ2-1,CASSIDSYNEQFF
TRBV11-2,TRBJ1-5,CASSRNPGTGGAGQPQHF
TRBV29-1,TRBJ2-1,CSVVGTSGANEQFF
TRBV4-1,TRBJ2-3,CASSQGLAGTDTQYF
TRBV5-4,TRBJ1-6,CASSPSGTPPGSYNSPLHF
TRBV7-8,TRBJ1-5,CASSSPGGAGQPQHF
TRBV28,TRBJ1-2,CASSSGPNYGYTF
TRBV21-1,TRBJ2-1,CASRQIGILAGEGNEQFF
TRBV5-4,TRBJ1-2,CASSTGQGVYGYTF
TRBV3-1/TRBV3-2,TRBJ2-3,CASSQWGETADTQYF
TRBV6-5,TRBJ1-2,CASSLGQARSGYTF
TRBV27,TRBJ1-5,CASSLDRRGQPQHF
TRBV5-5,TRBJ2-3,CASSLDVGTDTQYF
TRBV6-5,TRBJ2-1,CASSKDFEQFF
TRBV6-5,TRBJ2-5,CASNRDRETQYF
TRBV6-2/TRBV6-3,TRBJ1-1,CASIPGLGLRNTEAFF
TRBV2,TRBJ1-1,CASRDLRGNTEAFF
TRBV5-4,TRBJ2-2,CASSFTGLNTGELFF
TRBV24-1,TRBJ2-3,CATSDPTKGADTQYF
TRBV25-1,TRBJ2-1,CASSPQGGYSYNEQFF
TRBV29-1,TRBJ2-1,CSVDGGGAVLRDEQFF
TRBV7-9,TRBJ2-3,CASSFGGSTDTQYF
TRBV5-1,TRBJ1-5,CASSWGTGVGQPQHF
TRBV7-3,TRBJ1-2,CASSLSPHTNYGYTF
TRBV19,TRBJ2-7,CASRPPGPPYEQYF
TRBV7-8,TRBJ2-5,CASSPPVQETQYF
TRBV28,TRBJ2-3,CASSLMQGGTQYF